The 22 T cell receptor beta chains given below trace back to one sample, sequenced in a study of blood T cell repertoires in COVID-19. Only in-frame clones appear in the TCRdb table, and some are missing; sequencing was by immunoSEQ multiplex PCR. In the table there are roughly 140,000 clones, about 80% of which are singletons. Sequencing was performed on peripheral blood. These receptors all stem from a man aged 55 to 70 with acute or convalescent COVID-19.

This sequence joins TRBV6-2 or TRBV6-3 and TRBJ1-5, with 9 bases identical to TRBD1. CDR3 size: 16 residues. V shed 6 bases and J 3 bases; nucleotides not matched to a gene: 9. Germline-derived CDR1 and CDR2 are MNHEY and SVGEGT. CDR3 sequence reads: CASSTGTGNANQPQHF. The DNA for the CDR3 is TGTGCCAGCAGCACAGGGACAGGGAATGCCAATCAGCCCCAGCATTTT.

This rearrangement joins TRBV10-3 to TRBJ1-6; 9 nucleotides match TRBD1. CDR1 and CDR2 from the germline V gene are ENHRY and SYGVKD. The CDR3 loop spans 14 amino acids. V lost 8 bases and J lost 8; bases outside the gene matches: 7. The CDR3 reads CAIRGQGRDSPLHF. In DNA, the CDR3 is TGTGCCATCCGGGGACAGGGCCGGGATTCACCCCTCCACTTT.

This chain uses TRBV5-1 with TRBJ2-3; TRBD2 aligns across 15 bases. Looked up from germline, CDR1 is SGHRS and CDR2 is YFSETQ. Trimming cost V 4 bases and J 3 bases; bases outside gene matches: 12. The CDR3 contains 19 residues. This CDR3 reads CASSMGLAGGLSMTDTQYF. CDR3 bases: TGCGCCAGCAGCATGGGACTAGCGGGGGGCCTGTCGATGACAGATACGCAGTATTTT.

This clone was observed a handful of times. The rearrangement uses TRBV4-3 and TRBJ1-5; D not certain. The CDR3 runs 15 residues. Trimming shortened V by 1 base and J by 1 base, and 8 bases separated the two germline ends. Germline lookup yields CDR1 LGHNA and CDR2 YSLEER. CDR3 bases: TGCGCCAGCAGCCAAGCTCCGGGGAGCAATCAGCCCCAGCATTTT. Its protein product is CASSQAPGSNQPQHF.

This chain joins TRBV2 and TRBJ2-1, with TRBD1 matching 7 bases. J was trimmed by 5 bases and V by 8 bases; bases with no gene match: 9. Germline V gene data show CDR1 as SNHLY and CDR2 as FYNNEI. This CDR3 has 14 residues. In nucleotides, the CDR3 is TGTGCCAGCCCCTGGGGCCAGGGGGACAATGAGCAGTTCTTC. This encodes CASPWGQGDNEQFF. Combining the CDR3 with reference TRBV2 and TRBJ2-1 gives the whole variable domain EPEVTQTPSHQVTQMGQEVILRCVPISNHLYFYWYRQILGQKVEFLVSFYNNEISEKSEIFDDQFSVERPDGSNFTLKIRSTKLEDSAMYFCASPWGQGDNEQFFGPGTRLTVL.

This chain connects TRBV9 to TRBJ2-7; 10 nucleotides align to TRBD1. Germline V gene data show CDR1 as SGDLS and CDR2 as YYNGEE. Trimming removed 1 base from V and 5 bases from J; junction bases left unmatched: 3. There are 14 residues in the CDR3. The CDR3 DNA follows: TGTGCCAGCAGCGTACGACAGGGGGCGAACGAGCAGTACTTC. This codes for CASSVRQGANEQYF.

This rearrangement joins TRBV4-3 to TRBJ1-6, with D perhaps TRBD1 (5 bases). CDR3 length equals 14 residues. CDR1 and CDR2 (germline): LGHNA, YSLEER. Trimming removed 3 bases at V and 8 bases at J, with 11 bases between. Here the CDR3 reads CASSHGHGDSPLHF. Here the CDR3 DNA reads TGCGCCAGCAGCCATGGACACGGAGATTCACCCCTCCACTTT.

This clone was found a few times. The chain links TRBV4-1 to TRBJ1-4; D is unclear. The CDR3 consists of 18 residues. Germline loops: CDR1 MGHRA, CDR2 YSYEKL. Trimming left V 4 bases short and J 0 bases short, with 18 bases between. CDR3 loop: CASSPSGSLYATNEKLFF. The CDR3, as DNA: TGCGCCAGCAGCCCCTCCGGGAGCCTATATGCAACTAATGAAAAACTGTTTTTT.

The V gene is TRBV7-8, the J gene TRBJ2-1, with TRBD2 identical over 11 bases. CDR3 length: 20 residues. Germline CDR1 and CDR2: SGHVS and FQNEAQ. V lost 1 base and J lost 0; bases outside the gene matches: 11. The CDR3 sequence is CASSLGLLAGGLSSYNEQFF. CDR3 DNA sequence: TGTGCCAGCAGCTTAGGGCTTCTAGCGGGGGGCCTCAGCTCCTACAATGAGCAGTTCTTC.

This chain connects TRBV7-2 to TRBJ1-5; D not certain. The CDR3 covers 15 residues. Germline assignment: CDR1 SGHTA and CDR2 FQGNSA. The V end lost 1 base, the J end lost 0 bases, and 7 bases lay between the germline ends. The CDR3 coding sequence is TGTGCCAGCAGCTTAGTCCGGGGTAGCAATCAGCCCCAGCATTTT. Protein sequence: CASSLVRGSNQPQHF.

As for this clone: Relative to the germline gene, one junction end is altered; a read error may explain this. This sequence joins TRBV24-1 and TRBJ1-5; 7 bases align to TRBD1. CDR1 is KGHDR and CDR2 is SFDVKD in the germline V gene. The CDR3 is 13 amino acids. The CDR3 sequence: CATSDPSRGERYF. The CDR3 region has the DNA TGTGCCACCAGTGATCCGAGCAGGGGGGAGCGCTATTTT.

The chain employs TRBV18 and TRBJ1-3; no reliable D call. Trimming cost V 3 bases and J 1 base, with 7 bases left between them. The V gene's germline CDR1 is KGHSH and CDR2 LQKENI. This CDR3 spans 14 amino acids. Here the CDR3 reads CASSPPGSGNTIYF. CDR3 bases: TGTGCCAGCTCACCTCCGGGGTCTGGAAACACCATATATTTT. Variable domain in full (rest from reference TRBV18 and TRBJ1-3): NAGVMQNPRHLVRRRGQEARLRCSPMKGHSHVYWYRQLPEEGLKFMVYLQKENIIDESGMPKERFSAEFPKEGPSILRIQQVVRGDSAAYFCASSPPGSGNTIYFGEGSWLTVV.

The chain uses TRBV6-4 and TRBJ2-2; 9 bases map to TRBD1. Germline CDR1 MRHNA, CDR2 SNTAGT. There are 16 residues in the CDR3. The junction had 9 bases not matched to a gene; V was cut back by 6 bases and J by 4 bases. CDR3 in DNA: TGTGCCAGCAGCGGACAGGGGAATTCGGGCACCGGGGAGCTGTTTTTT. Its protein product is CASSGQGNSGTGELFF.

V usage is TRBV19 and J usage is TRBJ1-5, with D possibly TRBD1 on 6 matching bases. The CDR3 has 16 residues. Germline CDR1 reads LNHDA; CDR2 reads SQIVND (reference sequence). The V end was cut by 4 bases, the J end by 7 bases, with 20 bases between. In DNA form, the CDR3 reads TGTGCCAGTAGTACCCCGACAGGCAGGGACGAGCAGCCCCAGCATTTT. Translation gives CASSTPTGRDEQPQHF. Together with reference TRBV19 and TRBJ1-5, the CDR3 gives the full variable domain: DGGITQSPKYLFRKEGQNVTLSCEQNLNHDAMYWYRQDPGQGLRLIYYSQIVNDFQKGDIAEGYSVSREKKESFPLTVTSAQKNPTAFYLCASSTPTGRDEQPQHFGDGTRLSIL.

V is TRBV19 and J is TRBJ2-3; 8 positions match TRBD1. This CDR3 has 16 amino acids. V lost 9 bases to trimming and J lost 5 bases; unmatched junction nucleotides: 16. Germline loops: CDR1 LNHDA, CDR2 SQIVND (reference sequence). In DNA form, the CDR3 reads TGTGCCAGCTCGCCCAACAGGGCAGGGGGCATAGATACGCAGTATTTT. Translating it yields CASSPNRAGGIDTQYF.

The rearrangement uses TRBV6-6 and TRBJ1-2; D possibly corresponds to TRBD1 (5 bases). Germline assignment: CDR1 MNHNY and CDR2 SVGAGI (reference sequence). This CDR3 has 13 residues. The ends were cut back, 5 bases at V and 2 bases at J, with 9 bases in the middle. The DNA for the CDR3 is TGTGCCAGCAGTCCCAGGGCAAACTATGGCTACACCTTC. Translated: CASSPRANYGYTF.

J is TRBJ1-3 and V is TRBV12-3 or TRBV12-4; unclear D gene. V was pared by 7 bases and J by 3 bases, with 10 bases between. The CDR3 has 13 residues. The CDR3 DNA reads TGTGCCAGCACCGTAGGGAGTGGAAACACCATATATTTT. Its translation: CASTVGSGNTIYF.

The chain carries TRBV5-1 and TRBJ1-2; a possible D gene is TRBD1 (5 bases). The CDR3 is made up of 13 amino acids. Germline V lookup: CDR1 SGHRS, CDR2 YFSETQ. Trimming removed 5 bases from V and 5 bases from J, with 13 bases in between. For the CDR3, the DNA is TGCGCCAGCAGTCCGTCCGGGGGGTATGGCTACACCTTC. It codes for CASSPSGGYGYTF.

The genes are TRBV19 and TRBJ2-7, with a possible D match to TRBD2 (5 bases). The germline V and J ends were trimmed by 6 bases and 1 base, with 10 bases remaining between them. This CDR3 spans 13 amino acids. CDR1 is LNHDA, CDR2 SQIVND, per germline (reference sequence). CDR3 coding DNA: TGTGCCAGTAGCAGGACTCGTTCCTACGAGCAGTACTTC. Translated, it gives CASSRTRSYEQYF.

Only a few counts were recorded for this clone. This chain links TRBV28 with TRBJ1-1, with 7 positions matching TRBD1. Germline CDR1 and CDR2: MDHEN and SYDVKM. Trimming removed 4 bases from V and 3 bases from J; junction bases left unmatched: 11. The CDR3 is 16 amino acids. CDR3 DNA sequence: TGTGCCAGCAGTTCCCTAGACAGGGAGGTAGACACTGAAGCTTTCTTT. Its translation: CASSSLDREVDTEAFF.

This chain joins TRBV4-3 and TRBJ1-3; 7 bases agree with TRBD1. Germline V CDR1 and CDR2: LGHNA, YSLEER. Losses at the gene ends were 3 bases for V and 4 bases for J; bases not matched to a gene: 3. CDR3 size: 14 residues. As DNA, the CDR3 is TGCGCCAGCAGCCAGACAGGGTTAGGAAACACCATATATTTT. Its protein product is CASSQTGLGNTIYF.

The chain has TRBV11-2 and TRBJ2-3, with D perhaps matching TRBD2 (7 bases). The CDR3 has 15 residues. Germline V lookup: CDR1 SGHAT, CDR2 FQNNGV. V was shortened by 8 bases and J by 1 base, with 16 bases between the two germline ends. CDR3 in DNA: TGTGCCAGCGGGCCTGGCGGGGGCCGCACAGATACGCAGTATTTT. As protein: CASGPGGGRTDTQYF.